These 2 T cell receptor beta chains originate from one sample sequenced in a study of cytomegalovirus exposure and HLA in healthy donors (dated 2017 in TCRdb). The library was made by the immunoSEQ multiplex PCR assay. For the multiplex PCR, a mixture combining 60 forward primers for TCR Vbeta segments and 13 reverse primers for TCR Jbeta segments was used. Here the immuneACCESS table is served through TCRdb, limited to in-frame sequences with V and J called. Missing clones are a known gap in these copies; in checked studies unresolved V genes cover under half, and the rest lacks a known reason. This sample's table lists 55,000 to 65,000 clones. The ten largest clones represent 3.6% of the sample. Sequencing was performed on PBMCs. Receptors were obtained from a woman younger than 30 in good health and CMV-seronegative.

The rearrangement uses TRBV4-2 and TRBJ2-7; 9 nucleotides match TRBD1. The V gene's germline CDR1 is LGHNA and CDR2 YNFKEQ. The CDR3 is 17 residues long. The trim removed 4 bases at V and 5 bases at J, leaving 15 bases unmatched. The chain's CDR3 is CASSLQPIGTGSNEQYF. CDR3 nucleotides: TGTGCCAGCAGCCTCCAACCCATCGGGACAGGGTCCAACGAGCAGTACTTC.

The chain joins TRBV5-6 to TRBJ1-5; 8 nucleotides line up with TRBD1. The CDR3 covers 17 residues. The J segment lost 0 bases and the V segment lost 5 bases, leaving 10 bases of the junction unmatched. Germline V gives CDR1 SGHDT, CDR2 YYEEEE. This CDR3 reads CASSQGQGALSNQPQHF. In DNA form, the CDR3 reads TGTGCCAGCAGTCAGGGGCAGGGGGCCCTTAGCAATCAGCCCCAGCATTTT.